One and the same sample provided the 11 T cell receptor beta chains below, sequenced in a study of T cell clusters in autoimmune cytopenias. TRB was amplified by touch-down multiplex PCR, primer pools A and B combined. Each CDR3 protein gets one entry in TCRdb, which reprocessed the multiplex PCR reads and gives no DNA. In total, the table holds 5,500 to 8,000 distinct CDR3 sequences. TRB amplification used approximately 0.25 ug of peripheral blood genomic DNA. The specimen sequenced was peripheral blood. These receptors all come from a human donor with an autoimmune cytopenia or autoimmune hepatitis (not recorded which).

The chain joins TRBV15 to TRBJ1-4. Germline CDR1 and CDR2: LNHNV and YYDKDF (reference sequence). CDR3 length equals 15 residues. The CDR3 is CATSMEGATNEKLFF.

The gene calls are TRBV5-6 and TRBJ1-2; without DNA, the TCRdb call of TRBD1 cannot be checked. CDR3 length equals 14 residues. CDR1 and CDR2 (germline): SGHDT, YYEEEE. CDR3: CASRPGTGNYGYTF.

The rearrangement links TRBV6-5 to TRBJ1-1; TCRdb calls TRBD1, which cannot be checked without DNA. The CDR3 is 14 residues long. Germline-derived CDR1 and CDR2 are MNHEY and SVGAGI. The CDR3 reads CASTPQDLGAEAFF.

This clonotype is called medium-sized based on its frequency. The chain combines TRBV12-3 or TRBV12-4 with TRBJ2-3; TCRdb selects TRBD2, and the lack of DNA leaves this call unchecked. This CDR3 has 16 residues. The chain's CDR3 is CASSLLGRLSTDTQYF.

The rearrangement uses TRBV13 and TRBJ2-7. Looked up from germline, CDR1 is PRHDT and CDR2 is FYEKMQ (reference sequence). The CDR3 covers 17 residues. The CDR3 region is CASSLGIGYGSSYEQYF.

The chain joins TRBV13 to TRBJ1-4. In germline, CDR1 is PRHDT, CDR2 FYEKMQ (reference sequence). This CDR3 spans 14 amino acids. Here the CDR3 reads CASSLFLDGEKLFF. The whole variable domain, filled in from reference TRBV13 and TRBJ1-4, reads AAGVIQSPRHLIKEKRETATLKCYPIPRHDTVYWYQQGPGQDPQFLISFYEKMQSDKGSIPDRFSAQQFSDYHSELNMSSLELGDSALYFCASSLFLDGEKLFFGSGTQLSVL.

CDR3 residues: CASSMGFQGHNQPQHF. This sequence joins TRBV19 and TRBJ1-5. Per the germline V gene, CDR1 is LNHDA and CDR2 is SQIVND (reference sequence). This CDR3 is built from 16 residues.

The gene calls are TRBV6-5 and TRBJ1-1; TCRdb gives TRBD1 as the D gene, but with no DNA this cannot be confirmed. The CDR3 extends over 14 amino acids. Germline CDR1 MNHEY, CDR2 SVGAGI. The CDR3 loop reads CASSQDRGNTEAFF.

This clonotype is called medium-sized based on its frequency. The chain recombines TRBV6-6 with TRBJ2-1. Germline assignment: CDR1 MNHNY and CDR2 SVGAGI (reference sequence). The CDR3 runs 12 residues. CDR3: CASSLRSNEQFF.

The chain carries TRBV7-9 and TRBJ2-7; TCRdb lists TRBD1, though no DNA is available to test this call. Per germline, CDR1 SEHNR and CDR2 FQNEAQ (reference sequence). The CDR3 contains 15 residues. CDR3 amino acids: CASSSRIGQVYEQYF. Full variable domain (rest looked up from reference TRBV7-9 and TRBJ2-7): DTGVSQNPRHKITKRGQNVTFRCDPISEHNRLYWYRQTLGQGPEFLTYFQNEAQLEKSRLLSDRFSAERPKGSFSTLEIQRTEQGDSAMYLCASSSRIGQVYEQYFGPGTRLTVT.

The chain recombines TRBV7-6 with TRBJ2-3; TCRdb's assignment of TRBD1 cannot be checked, as there is no DNA. This CDR3 contains 14 residues. Germline CDR1 is SGHVS and CDR2 is FNYEAQ. This chain's CDR3 is CASSLGGGADTQYF. Looking up the rest from reference TRBV7-6 and TRBJ2-3 gives the full variable domain: GAGVSQSPRYKVTKRGQDVALRCDPISGHVSLYWYRQALGQGPEFLTYFNYEAQQDKSGLPNDRFSAERPEGSISTLTIQRTEQRDSAMYRCASSLGGGADTQYFGPGTRLTVL.